This T cell receptor beta chain comes out of a study of T cells in Graves' hyperthyroidism and ophthalmopathy. Broader study findings: In the blood, most expanded thyroid clonotypes above 0.001 appeared as well.

CDR1 and CDR2 from the germline V gene are SNHLY and FYNNEI. The ends were cut back, 11 bases at V and 1 base at J, with 19 bases in the middle. The CDR3 runs to 15 residues. Many counts were recorded for this clonotype. Its antigen is unidentified. The investigators amplified TCR beta CDR3 regions from RNA transcripts. First-round RT-PCR with HTBI primers amplified the TCR CDR3 region. One entry per CDR3 protein results from TCRdb running MiXCR on the multiplex PCR reads. The sample holds approximately 350,000 distinct CDR3 sequences; around 15% are singletons and the top ten take roughly 20%. The clonotype originates from a woman in her fifties or sixties with Graves' ophthalmopathy. The chain uses TRBV2 and TRBJ2-3, with D perhaps TRBD2 (5 bases). The sample consisted of blood. The CDR3 nucleotides are TGTGCCGGACCCTTCGGTGAGGGAGGCACAGATACGCAGTATTTT. Amino acid sequence: CAGPFGEGGTDTQYF.